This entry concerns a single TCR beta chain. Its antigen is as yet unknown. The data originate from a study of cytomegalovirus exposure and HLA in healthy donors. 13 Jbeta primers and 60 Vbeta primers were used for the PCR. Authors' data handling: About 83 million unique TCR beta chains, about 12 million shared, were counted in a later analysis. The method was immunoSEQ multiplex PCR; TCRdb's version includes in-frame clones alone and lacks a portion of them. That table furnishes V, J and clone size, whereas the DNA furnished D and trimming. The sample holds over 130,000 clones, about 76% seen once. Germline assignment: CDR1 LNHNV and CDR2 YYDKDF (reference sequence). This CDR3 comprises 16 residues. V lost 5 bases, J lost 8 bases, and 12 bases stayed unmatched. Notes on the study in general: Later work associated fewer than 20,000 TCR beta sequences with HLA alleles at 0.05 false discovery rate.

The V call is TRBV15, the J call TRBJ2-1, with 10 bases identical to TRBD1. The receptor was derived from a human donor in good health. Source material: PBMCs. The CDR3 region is CATSGIRDRGGYEQFF. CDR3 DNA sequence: TGTGCCACCAGCGGGATCCGGGACAGGGGAGGATATGAGCAGTTCTTC.